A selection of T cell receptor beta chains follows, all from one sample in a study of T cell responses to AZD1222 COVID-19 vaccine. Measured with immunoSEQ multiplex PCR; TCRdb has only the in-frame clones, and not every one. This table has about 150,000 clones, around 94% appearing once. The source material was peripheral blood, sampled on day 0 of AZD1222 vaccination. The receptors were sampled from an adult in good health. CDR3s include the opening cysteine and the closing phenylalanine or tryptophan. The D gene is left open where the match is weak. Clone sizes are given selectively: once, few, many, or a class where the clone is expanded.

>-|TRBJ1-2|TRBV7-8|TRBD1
CASSAYQGTGGGYTF
TGTGCCAGCAGCGCGTACCAAGGGACAGGAGGTGGCTACACCTTC
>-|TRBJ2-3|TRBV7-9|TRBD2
CASSPRLVAGDHGTQYF
TGTGCCAGCAGCCCTAGGTTGGTAGCGGGGGACCATGGTACGCAGTATTTT
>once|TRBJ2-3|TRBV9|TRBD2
CASSVVGTSGTTDTQYF
TGTGCCAGCAGCGTAGTAGGGACTAGCGGGACCACAGATACGCAGTATTTT
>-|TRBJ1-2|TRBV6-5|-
CASSSPRVNNYGYTF
TGTGCCAGCAGTTCCCCCAGGGTTAATAACTATGGCTACACCTTC
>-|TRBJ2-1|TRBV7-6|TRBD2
CASSVAPGLADNEQFF
TGTGCCAGCAGCGTCGCCCCGGGACTAGCGGACAATGAGCAGTTCTTC
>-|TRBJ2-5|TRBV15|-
CATSSSWWTAPSTQYF
TGTGCCACCAGCAGCTCCTGGTGGACAGCGCCCTCGACCCAGTACTTC
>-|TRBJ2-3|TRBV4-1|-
CASSPRSGTQYF
TGCGCCAGCAGCCCGAGGAGCGGTACGCAGTATTTT
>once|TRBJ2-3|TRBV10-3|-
CATQLAGTDTQYF
TGTGCCACTCAACTGGCGGGCACAGATACGCAGTATTTT
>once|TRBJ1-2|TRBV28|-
CASSPRIVGYGYTF
TGTGCCAGCAGTCCGCGAATCGTAGGCTATGGCTACACCTTC
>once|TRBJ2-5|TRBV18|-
CASSLTALETQYF
TGTGCCAGCTCATTGACGGCTTTGGAGACCCAGTACTTC
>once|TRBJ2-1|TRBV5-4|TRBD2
CASSHGGGIYNEQFF
TGTGCCAGCAGCCACGGGGGGGGAATCTACAATGAGCAGTTCTTC
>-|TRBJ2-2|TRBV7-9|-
CASSLAEPGELFF
TGTGCCAGCAGCTTAGCGGAGCCCGGGGAGCTGTTTTTT
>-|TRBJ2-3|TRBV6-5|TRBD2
CASCQAGGSTDTQYF
TGTGCCAGTTGCCAAGCGGGAGGAAGCACAGATACGCAGTATTTT
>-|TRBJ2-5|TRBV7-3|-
CASSLTGGQETQYF
TGTGCCAGCAGCTTAACGGGCGGGCAAGAGACCCAGTACTTC
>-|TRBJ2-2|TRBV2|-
CASRSPGLNTGELFF
TGTGCCAGCAGATCCCCGGGACTGAACACCGGGGAGCTGTTTTTT
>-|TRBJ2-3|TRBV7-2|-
CASSSPGVAQYF
TGTGCCAGCAGCTCCCCCGGGGTGGCGCAGTATTTT
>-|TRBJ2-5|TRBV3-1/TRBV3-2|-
CASSPPGRAETQYF
TGTGCCAGCAGCCCCCCTGGGCGGGCAGAGACCCAGTACTTC
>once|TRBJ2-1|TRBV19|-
CASSIGRAYNEQFF
TGTGCCAGTAGTATAGGACGGGCCTACAATGAGCAGTTCTTC
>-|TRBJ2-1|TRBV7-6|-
CASSLETTDNEQFF
TGTGCCAGCAGCTTAGAGACGACAGACAATGAGCAGTTCTTC
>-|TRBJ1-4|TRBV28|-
CASSARTPEPNEKLFF
TGTGCCAGCAGCGCGAGGACGCCCGAACCGAATGAAAAACTGTTTTTT
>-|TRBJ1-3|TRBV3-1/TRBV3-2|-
CASSHTGEGNTIYF
TGTGCCAGCAGCCACACGGGCGAGGGAAACACCATATATTTT
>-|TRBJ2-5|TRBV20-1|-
CSASVPETQYF
TGCAGTGCTAGCGTCCCAGAGACCCAGTACTTC
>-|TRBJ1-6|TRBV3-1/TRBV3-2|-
CASSQGGYYNSPLHF
TGTGCCAGCAGCCAAGGGGGGTACTATAATTCACCCCTCCACTTT
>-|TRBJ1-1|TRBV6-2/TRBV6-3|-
CASSPHRQNTEAFF
TGTGCCAGCAGTCCCCATCGGCAGAACACTGAAGCTTTCTTT
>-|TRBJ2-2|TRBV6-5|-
CASSYLAGRTGELFF
TGTGCCAGCAGTTACTTAGCAGGGAGAACCGGGGAGCTGTTTTTT
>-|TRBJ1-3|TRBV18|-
CASSPAASSGNTIYF
TGTGCCAGCTCACCAGCGGCCAGCTCTGGAAACACCATATATTTT
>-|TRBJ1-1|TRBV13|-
CASTQSMDTEAFF
TGTGCCAGCACCCAGAGCATGGACACTGAAGCTTTCTTT
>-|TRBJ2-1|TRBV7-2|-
CASRLTGDPTNEQFF
TGTGCCAGCAGACTCACGGGGGATCCCACCAATGAGCAGTTCTTC
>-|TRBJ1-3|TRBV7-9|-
CASRDDRGGTTIYF
TGTGCCAGCAGAGACGACAGAGGGGGGACCACCATATATTTT
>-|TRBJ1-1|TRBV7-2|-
CASSLSGAEAFF
TGTGCCAGCAGCTTATCGGGCGCTGAAGCTTTCTTT
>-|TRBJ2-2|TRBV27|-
CASRITGELFF
TGTGCCAGCAGAATCACCGGGGAGCTGTTTTTT
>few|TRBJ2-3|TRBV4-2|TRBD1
CASSPMGQGLNTQYF
TGTGCCAGCAGCCCTATGGGACAGGGCTTAAATACGCAGTATTTT
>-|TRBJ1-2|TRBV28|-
CASSSQGYGYTF
TGTGCCAGCAGTTCACAGGGTTATGGCTACACCTTC
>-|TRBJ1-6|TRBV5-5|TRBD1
CASSSDRANSPLHF
TGTGCCAGCAGCTCGGACAGGGCGAATTCACCCCTCCACTTT
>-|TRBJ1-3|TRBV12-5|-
CASGLFRTTGFGNTIYF
TGTGCTAGTGGTTTGTTCCGCACAACAGGGTTTGGAAACACCATATATTTT
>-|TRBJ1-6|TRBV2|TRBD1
CASSEAEMTGGSPLHF
TGTGCCAGCAGTGAAGCAGAAATGACAGGGGGTTCACCCCTCCACTTT
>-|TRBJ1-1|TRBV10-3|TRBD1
CAISESSRGDTEAFF
TGTGCCATCAGTGAGTCGAGCAGGGGGGACACTGAAGCTTTCTTT
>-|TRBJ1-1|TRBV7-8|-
CASSLNGVNTEAFF
TGTGCCAGCAGCTTAAACGGTGTGAACACTGAAGCTTTCTTT
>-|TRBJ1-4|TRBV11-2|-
CASSYLDEKLFF
TGTGCCAGCAGCTATTTGGACGAAAAACTGTTTTTT
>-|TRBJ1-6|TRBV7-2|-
CASSVYNPSSPLHF
TGTGCCAGCAGCGTTTACAACCCATCTTCACCCCTCCACTTT
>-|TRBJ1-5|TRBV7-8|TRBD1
CASSLTGGYQPQHF
TGTGCCAGCAGCTTGACAGGGGGATATCAGCCCCAGCATTTT
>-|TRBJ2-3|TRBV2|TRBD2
CASSGPAGLAGATDTQYF
TGTGCCAGCAGTGGCCCTGCGGGACTAGCGGGAGCCACAGATACGCAGTATTTT
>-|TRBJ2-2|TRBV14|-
CASSQEWGARGTGELFF
TGTGCCAGCAGCCAAGAGTGGGGTGCTAGGGGCACCGGGGAGCTGTTTTTT
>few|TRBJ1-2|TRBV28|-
CASSPPNLNPGTALDGYTF
TGTGCCAGCAGTCCACCAAACTTAAACCCCGGGACGGCTTTGGATGGCTACACCTTC
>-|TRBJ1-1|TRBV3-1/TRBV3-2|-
CASSRNTEAFF
TGTGCCAGCAGCCGGAACACTGAAGCTTTCTTT
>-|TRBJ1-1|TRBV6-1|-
CASSDLWALDRNTEAFF
TGTGCCAGCAGTGACCTCTGGGCACTCGACAGGAACACTGAAGCTTTCTTT
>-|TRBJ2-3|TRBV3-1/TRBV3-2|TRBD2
CASSQGGLAGVGDTQYF
TGTGCCAGCAGCCAAGGAGGACTAGCGGGAGTTGGGGATACGCAGTATTTT
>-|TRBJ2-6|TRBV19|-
CASSIVRGSGANVLTF
TGTGCCAGTAGTATAGTCCGGGGCTCTGGGGCCAACGTCCTGACTTTC
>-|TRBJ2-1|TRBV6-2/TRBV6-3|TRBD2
CASSGWTSGYNEQFF
TGTGCCAGCAGTGGGTGGACTAGCGGCTACAATGAGCAGTTCTTC
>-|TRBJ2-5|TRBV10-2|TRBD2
CASSQTGGPETQYF
TGCGCCAGCTCCCAAACGGGGGGACCCGAGACCCAGTACTTC
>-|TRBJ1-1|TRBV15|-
CATSVNLENTEAFF
TGTGCCACCAGCGTCAACCTGGAGAACACTGAAGCTTTCTTT
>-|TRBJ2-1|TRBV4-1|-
CASSQVAAYNEQFF
TGCGCCAGCAGCCAAGTCGCCGCCTACAATGAGCAGTTCTTC
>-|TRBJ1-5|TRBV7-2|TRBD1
CASSRQGAREPQHF
TGTGCCAGCAGCCGTCAGGGGGCCAGGGAGCCCCAGCATTTT
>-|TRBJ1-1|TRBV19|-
CASSMYTGITEAFF
TGTGCCAGTAGTATGTACACGGGAATCACTGAAGCTTTCTTT
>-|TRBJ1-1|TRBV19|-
CASMKNTEAFF
TGTGCCAGTATGAAGAACACTGAAGCTTTCTTT